These 6 T cell receptor beta chains share one sample of origin, sequenced in a study of cytomegalovirus exposure and HLA in healthy donors. Primers included in the PCR were 60 Vbeta and 13 Jbeta primers. Clones were read by immunoSEQ multiplex PCR, and TCRdb kept only the in-frame ones, dropping some. The table has 150,000 or so clones, around 80% seen once; the top ten hold 2.5% to 3.5%. The sequenced sample consisted of PBMCs. These receptors were taken from a woman between 45 and 60 years old in good health and CMV-seropositive.

The gene calls are TRBV30 and TRBJ1-2, with TRBD1 matching 11 bases. The CDR3 is 16 residues long. Losses at the gene ends were 5 bases for V and 0 bases for J; bases not matched to a gene: 8. Germline assignment: CDR1 GTSNPN and CDR2 SVGIG (reference sequence). The CDR3 nucleotides are TGTGCCTGGTACTACCGGGACAGGGGGGCTAACTATGGCTACACCTTC. Translating it yields CAWYYRDRGANYGYTF.

Only a few counts were recorded for this clone. V gene TRBV7-3 combines with J gene TRBJ2-1; 8 positions agree with TRBD2. The germline V gene has CDR1 SGHTA and CDR2 FQGTGA. This CDR3 spans 18 amino acids. The V and J ends lost 0 bases and 5 bases, in that order; junction bases with no gene match: 12. The CDR3 sequence is CASSLTGEASGSNNEQFF. For the CDR3, the DNA is TGTGCCAGCAGCTTAACAGGCGAGGCTAGCGGGTCCAACAATGAGCAGTTCTTC.

The chain combines TRBV18 with TRBJ2-1; D perhaps matches TRBD2 (5 bases). CDR3 length: 13 amino acids. V lost 3 bases and J 9 bases, leaving 12 bases between the germline ends. Germline V gene data show CDR1 as KGHSH and CDR2 as LQKENI. The DNA of the CDR3 is TGTGCCAGCTCACCCGTATATGAGGGTGAGCAGTTCTTC. This sequence encodes CASSPVYEGEQFF.

Details on this clone: Other DNA sequences in the same sample also yield this CDR3. The CDR3 spells CASNEGGDEKLFF. CDR3 in DNA: TGTGCCAGTAACGAGGGCGGGGATGAAAAACTGTTTTTT. The V gene is TRBV19, the J gene TRBJ1-4; D is unclear. Trimming pared 7 bases from V and 6 bases from J, leaving 12 bases between. Germline V gene data show CDR1 as LNHDA and CDR2 as SQIVND (reference sequence). This CDR3 is 13 amino acids long.

The chain carries TRBV18 and TRBJ2-1; tentative D call: TRBD2 (6 bases). CDR1 KGHSH and CDR2 LQKENI come from the germline V gene. The CDR3 has 15 residues. V was trimmed by 0 bases and J by 7 bases, leaving 13 bases between them. CDR3 bases: TGTGCCAGCTCACCACCTGAGCGGGTCAAGAATGAGCAGTTCTTC. Amino acids: CASSPPERVKNEQFF.

The rearrangement joins TRBV29-1 to TRBJ1-1; 7 bases fit TRBD1. The J segment lost 10 bases and the V segment lost 2 bases, leaving 13 bases of the junction unmatched. CDR3 length equals 14 residues. Germline loops: CDR1 SQVTM, CDR2 ANQGSEA. CDR3 residues: CSVERHQGVEGAFF. The CDR3 coding sequence is TGCAGCGTTGAACGGCACCAGGGGGTCGAAGGAGCTTTCTTT.